This record covers a single T cell receptor beta chain. Its target is not known. The PCR contained 60 Vbeta and 13 Jbeta primers. Produced via immunoSEQ multiplex PCR; TCRdb's table is partial and in-frame only. Of about 100,000 clones in the sample, about 84% were seen once. The V end was cut by 4 bases, the J end by 5 bases, with 21 bases between. CDR1 SGDLS and CDR2 YYNGEE come from the germline V gene. The CDR3 has 16 amino acids. This sample stems from a study of cytomegalovirus exposure and HLA in healthy donors. Study-wide background: Early release data held tens of millions of unique TCRs from HLA-typed donors. Findings of the study overall: Accurate prediction of most subjects' HLA-A and HLA-B alleles from TCR beta sequences was reported. In a later analysis, the majority of CMV-associated beta chains seemingly showed HLA restriction.

Input material: PBMCs. J is TRBJ2-5 and V is TRBV9; perhaps TRBD2 as D (7 bases). The TCR comes from a young man in good health and CMV-seronegative. The CDR3 bases are TGTGCCAGCAGCCCCGCAGATGGGGGGGGCTGGGAGACCCAGTACTTC. This sequence encodes CASSPADGGGWETQYF.